This record covers a single T cell receptor (beta chain). Antigen specificity is unknown. This sample is part of a study of cytomegalovirus exposure and HLA in healthy donors. The PCR was carried out with 60 Vbeta primers and 13 Jbeta primers. Authors' methods: Roughly 81 million unique TCR beta chains, 8.5 million to 14 million shared, were counted in a later analysis. This table comes from immunoSEQ multiplex PCR, and its TCRdb copy is limited to in-frame clones, with some not included. V and J calls and clone size come straight from that table; D and trimming were deduced from the DNA. The sample has about 190,000 clones, around 81% seen once; the top ten hold roughly 2%. Study-level results: For most TCR beta V segments, an earlier analysis put the productive rate at about 87% or about 30% of the time. A few chains tied to CMV proved CMV antigen-specific in vitro. HLA-A and HLA-B allele assignments for most subjects were reportedly predicted accurately using TCR beta sequences.

With 8 bases clipped from V and 12 bases from J, the junction kept 12 bases outside the gene matches. The CDR3 consists of 12 residues. Germline V gene data show CDR1 as MNHNS and CDR2 as SASEGT. Sequenced sample: PBMCs. The chain has TRBV6-1 and TRBJ1-1, with 7 positions matching TRBD1. This sequence was found in a woman in her 30s in good health and CMV-seronegative. CDR3 coding DNA: TGTGCCAGCGCACCCGCGAAAGGGGGCTCTTTCTTT. It translates to CASAPAKGGSFF.